Given below is one T cell receptor (beta chain) in context. Its target is unknown. With 0 bases removed from V and 3 bases from J, the gap between germline ends came to 9 bases. The germline CDR1 and CDR2 sequences are LGHNA and YNFKEQ. This CDR3 contains 14 residues. This specimen comes from a study of T-cell reconstitution after alpha-beta-depleted transplantation in children. General observations from the study: It was newly produced T cells that mostly accounted for T-cell counts and diversity one year after transplant.

A TCRbeta library incorporating unique molecular identifiers was prepared. TCRdb passed the PCR reads through MiXCR, listing each CDR3 protein once. The sample contains under 400,000 distinct CDR3 sequences, around 25% of which appear only once. The chain combines TRBV4-2 with TRBJ2-7; D might be TRBD2 (6 bases). The input for sequencing was PBMCs, mostly from graft donor cells, taken 180 days after TCRalphabeta/CD19-depleted stem cell transplant. This TCR came from a male patient between 10 and 17 years old who had a stem cell transplant for acute lymphoblastic leukemia, so the T cells may come from the graft donor. This CDR3 is CASSQERGNYEQYF. Written as DNA, the CDR3 is TGTGCCAGCAGCCAAGAGCGGGGAAACTACGAGCAGTACTTC.